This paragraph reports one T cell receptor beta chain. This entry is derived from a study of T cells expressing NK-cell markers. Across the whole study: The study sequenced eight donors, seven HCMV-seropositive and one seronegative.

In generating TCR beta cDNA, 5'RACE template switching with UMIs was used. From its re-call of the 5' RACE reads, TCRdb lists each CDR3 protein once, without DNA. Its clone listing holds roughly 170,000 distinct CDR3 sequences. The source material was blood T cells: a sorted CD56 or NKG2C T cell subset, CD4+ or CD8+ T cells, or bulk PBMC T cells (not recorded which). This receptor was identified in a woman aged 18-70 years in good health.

The CDR3 sequence is CSATSGSQETQYF. This sequence joins TRBV20-1 and TRBJ2-5; the D call from TCRdb, TRBD2, cannot be confirmed without DNA. CDR1 DFQATT and CDR2 SNEGSKA come from the germline V gene (reference sequence). The CDR3 totals 13 residues.